One and the same sample provided the 2 T cell receptor beta chains below, sequenced in a study of T cells in Graves' hyperthyroidism and ophthalmopathy. RNA transcripts provided the source from which TCR beta CDR3 regions were amplified. The HTBI set primed first-round TCR CDR3 RT-PCR. TCRdb redid the calling of the multiplex PCR reads with MiXCR, one entry per CDR3 protein. Among some 420,000 distinct CDR3 sequences listed, about 13% were seen once. The sample comprised blood. These receptors were obtained from a woman aged 18-29 years with Graves' hyperthyroidism.

There are many counts of this clonotype. The CDR3 DNA reads as TGTGCCACCAGCAGAGATCAGACTGAAGCTTTCTTT. Translating it yields CATSRDQTEAFF. The rearrangement uses TRBV15 and TRBJ1-1; D call uncertain. V lost 0 bases, J lost 5 bases, and 4 bases lay in between. The CDR3 runs to 12 residues. The germline CDR1 and CDR2 sequences are LNHNV and YYDKDF (reference sequence).

In this sample, this clonotype turned up once. The chain is built from TRBV7-2 and TRBJ1-3; maybe TRBD1 (6 bases). The CDR3 has 16 residues. Germline V lookup: CDR1 SGHTA, CDR2 FQGNSA. V lost 5 bases to trimming and J lost 4 bases, with 18 bases between them. The CDR3 sequence is CASSPSPSGGGNTIYF. The CDR3 bases are TGTGCCAGCAGCCCTTCCCCGTCCGGGGGCGGAAACACCATATATTTT.